This passage covers 27 T cell receptor beta chains from one sample sequenced in a study of graft-versus-host responses after intestinal transplantation. Measured with immunoSEQ multiplex PCR; TCRdb has only the in-frame clones, and not every one. This sample has approximately 25,000 clones, with approximately 96% found just once. The specimen comprised PBMCs, sampled just over 29 days after intestinal transplant. All receptors come from a human patient who received an intestinal transplant, so some T cells may come from the graft donor.

The chain combines TRBV4-3 with TRBJ2-4; the D is unclear. With 0 bases removed from V and 1 base from J, the gap between germline ends came to 10 bases. CDR3 length: 16 amino acids. In germline, CDR1 is LGHNA, CDR2 YSLEER. CDR3 in amino acids: CASSQDPEGAKNIQYF. For the CDR3, the DNA is TGCGCCAGCAGCCAAGATCCTGAAGGGGCCAAAAACATTCAGTACTTC.

The rearrangement uses TRBV28 and TRBJ2-2; D is undetermined. V was pared by 6 bases and J by 7 bases, with 9 bases between. CDR3 length equals 12 residues. From germline, CDR1 is MDHEN and CDR2 SYDVKM. CDR3 region: CASRKRIGELFF. As DNA, the CDR3 is TGTGCCAGCAGGAAAAGAATCGGGGAGCTGTTTTTT. The full variable domain, in which reference TRBV28 and TRBJ2-2 provide the parts outside the CDR3, is DVKVTQSSRYLVKRTGEKVFLECVQDMDHENMFWYRQDPGLGLRLIYFSYDVKMKEKGDIPEGYSVSREKKERFSLILESASTNQTSMYLCASRKRIGELFFGEGSRLTVL.

The gene calls are TRBV5-8 and TRBJ2-3, with D unresolved. The CDR3 extends over 13 amino acids. Germline CDR1 reads SGHTS; CDR2 reads YDEGEE. Trimming stripped 0 bases from V and 4 bases from J, with 6 bases between. The CDR3 DNA reads as TGTGCCAGCAGCTTGGCTCGTGCAGATACGCAGTATTTT. It codes for CASSLARADTQYF.

The CDR3 here is CASSVNERGETQYF. As DNA, the CDR3 is TGTGCCAGCAGCGTTAACGAAAGGGGAGAGACCCAGTACTTC. The chain employs TRBV7-9 and TRBJ2-5, with a possible D match to TRBD1 (5 bases). The length of the CDR3 is 14 residues. The ends were cut back, 5 bases at V and 4 bases at J, with 14 bases in the middle. Germline lookup yields CDR1 SEHNR and CDR2 FQNEAQ (reference sequence).

The chain employs TRBV13 and TRBJ2-1; D possibly corresponds to TRBD1 (5 bases). The V end lost 0 bases, the J end lost 6 bases, and 6 bases lay between the germline ends. Germline lookup yields CDR1 PRHDT and CDR2 FYEKMQ (reference sequence). CDR3 length equals 13 residues. CDR3 in DNA: TGTGCCAGCAGCTTAGGACAGGCCAATGAGCAGTTCTTC. The encoded protein is CASSLGQANEQFF.

The chain links TRBV4-3 to TRBJ1-2; 7 positions agree with TRBD1. Per the germline V gene, CDR1 is LGHNA and CDR2 is YSLEER. V trimming: 1 base; J trimming: 6 bases; junction bases outside the gene matches: 8. The length of the CDR3 is 15 residues. As DNA, the CDR3 is TGCGCCAGCAGCCAAGGGTGGACAGGAGTTGATGGCTACACCTTC. This codes for CASSQGWTGVDGYTF.

The rearrangement uses TRBV6-5 and TRBJ1-5, with 7 bases lining up with TRBD1. V lost 7 bases, J lost 4 bases, and 7 bases stayed unmatched. The CDR3 runs to 14 residues. The germline CDR1 and CDR2 sequences are MNHEY and SVGAGI. The CDR3 region is CASNLQGGNQPQHF. Written as DNA, the CDR3 is TGTGCCAGCAACCTTCAGGGGGGGAATCAGCCCCAGCATTTT.

This clone was detected a few times. CDR3 nucleotide sequence: TGTGCCAGCAGTGAAATGGTAGCGGGTAGAGATGAGCAGTTCTTC. Amino acids: CASSEMVAGRDEQFF. The rearrangement joins TRBV6-1 to TRBJ2-1; 7 bases align to TRBD2. This CDR3 is built from 15 residues. With 2 bases clipped from V and 8 bases from J, the junction kept 9 bases outside the gene matches. Germline V gene lookup returns CDR1 MNHNS and CDR2 SASEGT.

The chain links TRBV15 to TRBJ1-2, with D possibly being TRBD1 (5 bases). V was trimmed by 3 bases and J by 4 bases, leaving 12 bases between them. In germline, CDR1 is LNHNV, CDR2 YYDKDF (reference sequence). This CDR3 spans 14 amino acids. This CDR3 is CATSSSKGSYGYTF. The CDR3 coding sequence is TGTGCCACCAGCAGTTCCAAGGGGAGCTATGGCTACACCTTC.

The DNA for the CDR3 is TGTGCCAGCAGCCCCCGACAGGGGTCTAACACCGGGGAGCTGTTTTTT. Its protein product is CASSPRQGSNTGELFF. V gene TRBV9 combines with J gene TRBJ2-2, with TRBD1 identical over 8 bases. The CDR3 covers 16 residues. CDR1 SGDLS and CDR2 YYNGEE come from the germline V gene. V lost 4 bases to trimming and J lost 2 bases; unmatched junction nucleotides: 7.

The chain links TRBV19 to TRBJ1-3; the D gene is possibly TRBD1 (6 bases). CDR1 and CDR2 from the germline V gene are LNHDA and SQIVND (reference sequence). V lost 4 bases and J 1 base, leaving 11 bases between the germline ends. The CDR3 consists of 15 residues. The CDR3 is CASSNPGDSGNTIYF. Here the CDR3 DNA reads TGTGCCAGTAGTAATCCAGGGGATTCTGGAAACACCATATATTTT.

The chain combines TRBV5-4 with TRBJ2-4, with 8 bases lining up with TRBD2. The CDR3 runs to 17 residues. After removal of 4 bases from V and 5 bases from J, the junction contained 14 bases not matched to a gene. Germline V lookup: CDR1 SGHNT, CDR2 YYREEE (reference sequence). Written as DNA, the CDR3 is TGTGCCAGCAGCATAGACGGGGGGGAGGATCCCCAAAACATTCAGTACTTC. This sequence encodes CASSIDGGEDPQNIQYF.

DNA of the CDR3: TGCAGTGCTAGGTTGGGACAGCCCCTGTTTTTT. This gives the protein CSARLGQPLFF. The chain couples TRBV20-1 to TRBJ1-4; 7 bases align to TRBD1. The CDR3 runs 11 residues. V was clipped by 3 bases and J by 14 bases; unmatched bases: 6. Germline values: CDR1 DFQATT, CDR2 SNEGSKA (reference sequence).

The chain employs TRBV27 and TRBJ2-3, with TRBD1 matching over 10 bases. The CDR3 spans 15 residues. Germline-derived CDR1 and CDR2 are MNHEY and SMNVEV (reference sequence). After removal of 5 bases from V and 4 bases from J, the junction contained 6 bases not matched to a gene. The CDR3 sequence is CASSPGTGVADTQYF. Written as DNA, the CDR3 is TGTGCCAGCAGTCCCGGGACAGGGGTGGCAGATACGCAGTATTTT.

The chain joins TRBV11-2 to TRBJ2-2; 7 bases agree with TRBD1. The CDR3 consists of 16 residues. CDR1 SGHAT and CDR2 FQNNGV come from the germline V gene. The V segment lost 5 bases and the J segment 0 bases; nucleotides outside the gene matches: 6. CDR3 loop: CASSQFTGANTGELFF. The CDR3 DNA sequence: TGTGCCAGCAGCCAGTTTACAGGGGCGAACACCGGGGAGCTGTTTTTT. Full variable domain (missing parts from reference TRBV11-2 and TRBJ2-2): EAGVAQSPRYKIIEKRQSVAFWCNPISGHATLYWYQQILGQGPKLLIQFQNNGVVDDSQLPKDRFSAERLKGVDSTLKIQPAKLEDSAVYLCASSQFTGANTGELFFGEGSRLTVL.

The rearrangement links TRBV5-7 to TRBJ1-1, with 7 bases aligning to TRBD1. TRBV5-7 is designated an ORF whose function remains uncertain. This CDR3 comprises 14 residues. Trimming at V came to 5 bases and at J to 4 bases, leaving 8 bases not matched to a gene. CDR3 in amino acids: CASSLDREATEAFF. The DNA of the CDR3 is TGTGCCAGCAGTTTAGACAGGGAGGCCACTGAAGCTTTCTTT.

The V call is TRBV7-9, the J call TRBJ2-1; D is possibly TRBD2 (6 bases). Trimming shortened V by 4 bases and J by 9 bases, and 22 bases separated the two germline ends. CDR3 size: 16 residues. The germline V gene has CDR1 SEHNR and CDR2 FQNEAQ (reference sequence). CDR3 residues: CASSSLIVRRDSEQFF. The CDR3 DNA reads as TGTGCCAGCAGCTCTCTAATCGTACGCCGGGACTCTGAGCAGTTCTTC.

The genes are TRBV5-5 and TRBJ1-5; perhaps TRBD1 as D (6 bases). V was trimmed by 5 bases and J by 3 bases, leaving 15 bases between them. From germline, CDR1 is SGHKS and CDR2 YYEKEE (reference sequence). This CDR3 is 15 amino acids long. In DNA form, the CDR3 reads TGTGCCAGCAGAGTGACGGACAGCAACAATCAGCCCCAGCATTTT. As protein: CASRVTDSNNQPQHF.

The sample holds a few counts of this clone. V is TRBV6-4 and J is TRBJ1-1; D gene unclear. V was clipped by 3 bases and J by 7 bases, with 3 bases between them. The CDR3 totals 10 residues. Germline V lookup: CDR1 MRHNA, CDR2 SNTAGT. The CDR3 DNA reads as TGTGCCAGCAGTGAAGTTGAAGCTTTCTTT. Protein: CASSEVEAFF.

V gene TRBV5-1 combines with J gene TRBJ1-1; perhaps TRBD1 as D (6 bases). The CDR3 runs 13 residues. The germline V and J ends were trimmed by 4 bases and 6 bases, with 13 bases remaining between them. CDR1 and CDR2 (germline): SGHRS, YFSETQ. CDR3 in amino acids: CASSNREGAEAFF. The CDR3 DNA follows: TGCGCCAGCAGCAACAGGGAGGGAGCTGAAGCTTTCTTT.

Here the CDR3 reads CASSLVGQNTGELFF. The DNA of the CDR3 is TGTGCCAGCAGCTTGGTGGGTCAGAACACCGGGGAGCTGTTTTTT. This sequence joins TRBV5-6 and TRBJ2-2; D ambiguous. CDR1 is SGHDT, CDR2 YYEEEE, per germline. Trimming took 0 bases from V and 1 from J, leaving 7 bases between them. The CDR3 is 15 amino acids.

J is TRBJ2-7 and V is TRBV2; 8 nucleotides match TRBD2. This CDR3 has 15 amino acids. The V gene's germline CDR1 is SNHLY and CDR2 FYNNEI. V dropped 3 bases and J dropped 3; count of bases not matched to a gene: 7. For the CDR3, the DNA is TGTGCCAGCAGTGACACGGGAGGGCCAAGCTACGAGCAGTACTTC. Amino acids: CASSDTGGPSYEQYF.

V usage is TRBV7-2 and J usage is TRBJ2-7; 10 bases are shared with TRBD2. CDR1 is SGHTA, CDR2 FQGNSA, per germline. The trim removed 1 base at V and 0 bases at J, leaving 12 bases unmatched. The CDR3 is made up of 19 amino acids. CDR3 nucleotide sequence: TGTGCCAGCAGCTTAGGAGGTAGCGGGGGGACACGAATCTCCTACGAGCAGTACTTC. It specifies CASSLGGSGGTRISYEQYF.

The chain uses TRBV6-5 and TRBJ2-7, with a possible D match to TRBD2 (6 bases). Trimming left V 7 bases short and J 0 bases short, with 16 bases between. This CDR3 spans 15 amino acids. Per the germline V gene, CDR1 is MNHEY and CDR2 is SVGAGI. This CDR3 is CASTLPGVFSYEQYF. The CDR3 nucleotides read TGTGCCAGCACTCTCCCGGGGGTCTTCTCCTACGAGCAGTACTTC.

The V gene is TRBV7-9, the J gene TRBJ2-3; 8 nucleotides match TRBD2. The CDR3 sequence is 16 residues long. Germline V gene lookup returns CDR1 SEHNR and CDR2 FQNEAQ (reference sequence). V shed 0 bases and J 4 bases; nucleotides not matched to a gene: 6. CDR3 protein: CASSLAAGVEADTQYF. CDR3 DNA sequence: TGTGCCAGCAGCTTAGCAGCGGGAGTGGAGGCAGATACGCAGTATTTT.

The rearrangement links TRBV11-2 to TRBJ1-1; D is perhaps TRBD1 (5 bases). Trimming removed 5 bases at V and 3 bases at J, with 13 bases between. The CDR3 covers 14 residues. CDR1 and CDR2 from the germline V gene are SGHAT and FQNNGV. The CDR3 DNA is TGTGCCAGCAGCCCTAAGGGGATTTACACTGAAGCTTTCTTT. Protein: CASSPKGIYTEAFF.

The chain joins TRBV2 to TRBJ1-1; TRBD1 might be the D (5 bases). CDR1 and CDR2 (germline): SNHLY, FYNNEI. Trimming shortened V by 6 bases and J by 0 bases, and 11 bases separated the two germline ends. CDR3 length: 14 residues. The DNA for the CDR3 is TGTGCCAGCAGCTGGGACGACATGAACACTGAAGCTTTCTTT. Its protein is CASSWDDMNTEAFF.